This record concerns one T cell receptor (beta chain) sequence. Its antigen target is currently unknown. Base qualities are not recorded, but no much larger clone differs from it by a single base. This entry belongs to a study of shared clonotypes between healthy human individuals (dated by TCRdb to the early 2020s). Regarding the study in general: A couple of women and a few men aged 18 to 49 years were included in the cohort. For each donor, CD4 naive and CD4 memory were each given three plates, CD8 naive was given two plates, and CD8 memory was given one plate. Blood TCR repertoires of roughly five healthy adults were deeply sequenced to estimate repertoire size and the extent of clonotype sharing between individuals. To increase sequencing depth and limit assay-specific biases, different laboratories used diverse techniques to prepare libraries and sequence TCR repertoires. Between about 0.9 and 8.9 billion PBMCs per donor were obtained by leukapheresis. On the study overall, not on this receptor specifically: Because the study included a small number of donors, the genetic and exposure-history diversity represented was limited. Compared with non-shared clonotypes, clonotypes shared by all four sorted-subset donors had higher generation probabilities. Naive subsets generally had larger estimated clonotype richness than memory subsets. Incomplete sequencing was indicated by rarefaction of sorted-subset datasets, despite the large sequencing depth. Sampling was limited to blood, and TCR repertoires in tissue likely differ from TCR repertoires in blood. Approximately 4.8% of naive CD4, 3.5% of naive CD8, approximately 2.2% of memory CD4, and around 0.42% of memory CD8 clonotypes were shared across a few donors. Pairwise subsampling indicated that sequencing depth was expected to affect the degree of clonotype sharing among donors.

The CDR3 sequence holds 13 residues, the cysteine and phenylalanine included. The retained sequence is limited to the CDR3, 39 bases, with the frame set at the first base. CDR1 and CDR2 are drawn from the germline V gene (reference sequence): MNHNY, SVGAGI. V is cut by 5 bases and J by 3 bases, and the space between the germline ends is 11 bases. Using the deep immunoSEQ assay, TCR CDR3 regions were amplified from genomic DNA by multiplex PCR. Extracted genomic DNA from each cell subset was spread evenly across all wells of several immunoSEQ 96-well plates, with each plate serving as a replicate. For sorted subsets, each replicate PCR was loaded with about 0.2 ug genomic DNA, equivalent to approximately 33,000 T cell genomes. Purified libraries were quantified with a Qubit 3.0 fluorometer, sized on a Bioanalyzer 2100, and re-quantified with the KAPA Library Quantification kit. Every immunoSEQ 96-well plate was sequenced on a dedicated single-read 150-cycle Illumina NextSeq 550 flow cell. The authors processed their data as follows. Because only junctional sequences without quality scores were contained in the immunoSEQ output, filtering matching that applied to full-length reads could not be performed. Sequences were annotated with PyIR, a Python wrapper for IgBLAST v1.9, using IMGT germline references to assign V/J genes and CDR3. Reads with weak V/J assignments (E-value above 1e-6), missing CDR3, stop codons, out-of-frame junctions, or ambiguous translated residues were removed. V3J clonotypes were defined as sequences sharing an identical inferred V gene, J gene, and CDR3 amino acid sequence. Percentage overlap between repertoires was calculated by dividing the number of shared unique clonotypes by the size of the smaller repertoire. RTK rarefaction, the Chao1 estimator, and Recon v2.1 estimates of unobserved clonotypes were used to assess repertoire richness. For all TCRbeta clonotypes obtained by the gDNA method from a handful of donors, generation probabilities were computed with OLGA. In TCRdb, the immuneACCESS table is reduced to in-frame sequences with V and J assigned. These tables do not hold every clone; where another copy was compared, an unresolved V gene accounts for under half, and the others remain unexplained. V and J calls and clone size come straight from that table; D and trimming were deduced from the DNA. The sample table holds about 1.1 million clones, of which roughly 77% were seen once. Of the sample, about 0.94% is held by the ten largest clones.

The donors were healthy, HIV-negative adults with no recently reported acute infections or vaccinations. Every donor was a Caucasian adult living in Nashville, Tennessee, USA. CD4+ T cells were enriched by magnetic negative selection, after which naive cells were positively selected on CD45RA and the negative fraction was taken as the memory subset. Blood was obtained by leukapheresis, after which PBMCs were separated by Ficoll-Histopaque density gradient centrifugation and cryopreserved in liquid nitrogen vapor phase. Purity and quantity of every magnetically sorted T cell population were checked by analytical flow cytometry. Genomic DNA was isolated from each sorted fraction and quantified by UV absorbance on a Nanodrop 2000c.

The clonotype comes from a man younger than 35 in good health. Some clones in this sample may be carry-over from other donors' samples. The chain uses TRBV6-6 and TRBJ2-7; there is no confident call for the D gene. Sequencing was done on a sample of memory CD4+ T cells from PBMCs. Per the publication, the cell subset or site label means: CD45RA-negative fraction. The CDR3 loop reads CASSTQRNYEQYF. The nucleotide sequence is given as TGTGCCAGCAGTACCCAGCGCAACTACGAGCAGTACTTC.